Here is one TCR beta chain with its context. Some clones are missing from TCRdb's copy, which holds only in-frame ones; the method was immunoSEQ multiplex PCR. Of over 10,000 clones in the sample, more than 85% are singletons; the top ten hold 30% to 45%. The record originates from a study of PD-1 blockade in classical Hodgkin lymphoma. Study-wide background: Administration of nivolumab to patients was at 3 mg/kg intravenously every 2 weeks.

Trimming shortened V by 4 bases and J by 4 bases, and 16 bases separated the two germline ends. The CDR3 loop spans 15 amino acids. CDR1 is SGHRS, CDR2 YFSETQ, per germline. Relapses following autologous stem cell transplantation were seen in all patients, with brentuximab vedotin exposure varying. Best overall response was complete response, partial response or progressive disease in these relapsed/refractory classical Hodgkin lymphoma patients. This chain joins TRBV5-1 and TRBJ2-3, with unresolved D. This clonotype was sampled from a human donor with classical Hodgkin lymphoma. Material: peripheral blood mononuclear cells (PBMCs), obtained at baseline. The CDR3 coding sequence is TGCGCCAGCAGCCAATTCCTTGGCGAGGCAGATACGCAGTATTTT. Translated, it gives CASSQFLGEADTQYF.